These 24 T cell receptor beta chains share one sample of origin, sequenced in a study of CD8 T cells in Susac syndrome. An input of 0.5 to 1 ug of RNA was subjected to reverse transcription using random hexamers. One entry per CDR3 protein, called by TCRdb with MiXCR from the immunoSEQ multiplex PCR reads. This sample carries about 130,000 distinct CDR3 sequences, around 94% of them seen once, and the ten largest clones take 0.2% to 0.25%. The sequencing sample was made of CD8+ T cells from PBMCs. These receptors all stem from a human donor with Susac syndrome.

The chain recombines TRBV30 with TRBJ2-7; TRBD1 agrees at 10 bases. Germline V gene data show CDR1 as GTSNPN and CDR2 as SVGIG (reference sequence). V dropped 3 bases and J dropped 5; count of bases not matched to a gene: 7. The length of the CDR3 is 14 residues. The CDR3 coding sequence is TGTGCCTGGAGCGATGGGACAGGGGATCACGAGCAGTACTTC. Its protein is CAWSDGTGDHEQYF.

The V gene is TRBV20-1, the J gene TRBJ1-1, with D maybe TRBD1 (6 bases). The CDR3 totals 15 residues. Germline CDR1 reads DFQATT; CDR2 reads SNEGSKA (reference sequence). V lost 1 base and J lost 3, with 15 bases in between. The CDR3 here is CSARAEGGGDTEAFF. For the CDR3, the DNA is TGCAGTGCTAGAGCGGAAGGAGGGGGGGACACTGAAGCTTTCTTT.

V usage is TRBV7-9 and J usage is TRBJ2-1; D call uncertain. The V gene lost 5 bases and the J gene lost 10 bases, with 12 bases spanning the gap. The germline V gene encodes CDR1 SEHNR and CDR2 FQNEAQ (reference sequence). The CDR3 loop spans 12 amino acids. CDR3 nucleotides: TGTGCCAGCAGCCCCGACCGGGTCGAGCAGTTCTTC. This encodes CASSPDRVEQFF.

This clonotype was detected only once. The chain recombines TRBV18 with TRBJ1-5; D perhaps matches TRBD1 (6 bases). Between the trimmed V and J ends, which lost 0 bases and 6 bases, there was a span of 9 bases. The germline V gene encodes CDR1 KGHSH and CDR2 LQKENI. The CDR3 has 14 residues. In DNA, the CDR3 is TGTGCCAGCTCACCACCGGGAGGGGGTCAGCCCCAGCATTTT. It encodes CASSPPGGGQPQHF.

The V call is TRBV12-3 or TRBV12-4, the J call TRBJ2-6; no firm D call. The CDR3 extends over 15 amino acids. Trimming left V 4 bases short and J 2 bases short, with 9 bases between. The CDR3 region has the DNA TGTGCCAGCAGTTCCACTTCGGCTGGGGCCAACGTCCTGACTTTC. It yields the protein CASSSTSAGANVLTF.

The gene calls are TRBV3-1 and TRBJ2-5, with TRBD1 as a possible D gene (6 bases). This CDR3 has 17 residues. V lost 0 bases and J 3 bases, leaving 17 bases between the germline ends. Germline CDR1 and CDR2: LGHDT and YNNKEL (reference sequence). This CDR3 is CASSQDHGPGDKETQYF. CDR3 nucleotide sequence: TGTGCCAGCAGCCAAGATCACGGCCCAGGGGACAAAGAGACCCAGTACTTC.

The chain recombines TRBV28 with TRBJ1-5; 7 bases align to TRBD1. This CDR3 contains 15 residues. CDR1 MDHEN and CDR2 SYDVKM come from the germline V gene. V lost 6 bases, J lost 1 base, and 6 bases stayed unmatched. The CDR3: CASREGGGSNQPQHF. CDR3 in DNA: TGTGCCAGCAGGGAGGGAGGGGGCAGCAATCAGCCCCAGCATTTT.

The V and J genes are TRBV5-4 and TRBJ2-7; D is perhaps TRBD2 (5 bases). The CDR3 runs 13 residues. Trimming took off 0 bases at V and 6 bases at J, with 10 bases between the two ends. Germline V gene sequence: CDR1 SGHNT, CDR2 YYREEE (reference sequence). The CDR3 region is CASSLVPGFEQYF. CDR3 sequence (DNA): TGTGCCAGCAGCTTGGTGCCGGGATTCGAGCAGTACTTC.

The genes are TRBV5-6 and TRBJ1-5; possible D gene TRBD1, 6 bases. CDR1 is SGHDT and CDR2 is YYEEEE in the germline V gene. V lost 4 bases, J lost 7 bases, and 18 bases lay in between. The CDR3 is 15 amino acids. This CDR3 reads CASSPSMGARQPQHF. In DNA, the CDR3 is TGTGCCAGCAGCCCCTCGATGGGGGCGAGGCAGCCCCAGCATTTT.

CDR3 protein: CANGEDSYEQYF. In nucleotides, the CDR3 is TGTGCGAACGGGGAGGACTCCTACGAGCAGTACTTC. V usage is TRBV2 and J usage is TRBJ2-7, with D maybe TRBD2 (6 bases). Looked up from germline, CDR1 is SNHLY and CDR2 is FYNNEI. This CDR3 spans 12 amino acids.

The genes are TRBV7-8 and TRBJ2-1, with 14 nucleotides matching TRBD2. The junction had 14 bases not matched to a gene; V was cut back by 2 bases and J by 2 bases. Germline V gene sequence: CDR1 SGHVS, CDR2 FQNEAQ. The CDR3 is made up of 21 amino acids. CDR3 nucleotides: TGTGCCAGCAGCTTAATCATGACTAGCGGGAGGGCCGATTTCGCCTACAATGAGCAGTTCTTC. It specifies CASSLIMTSGRADFAYNEQFF.

The chain is built from TRBV5-1 and TRBJ1-2; 8 positions match TRBD1. The CDR3 spans 15 residues. V shed 4 bases, J shed 0 bases, and the junction held 5 bases outside the gene matches. In germline, CDR1 is SGHRS, CDR2 YFSETQ. CDR3 DNA: TGCGCCAGCAGCCCACGGGACAGGACTAACTATGGCTACACCTTC. It codes for CASSPRDRTNYGYTF.

The genes are TRBV6-5 and TRBJ2-5, with TRBD1 as a possible D gene (6 bases). Germline V gene sequence: CDR1 MNHEY, CDR2 SVGAGI. Trimming took 11 bases from V and 4 from J, leaving 17 bases between them. The CDR3 covers 13 residues. The CDR3 protein is CARTVPGVETQYF. Here the CDR3 DNA reads TGTGCCCGCACAGTCCCAGGGGTAGAGACCCAGTACTTC.

This chain uses TRBV18 with TRBJ1-1; D possibly corresponds to TRBD1 (6 bases). Deletions cut 3 bases from V and 4 bases from J, with 18 bases between. The CDR3 has 16 residues. CDR1 is KGHSH, CDR2 LQKENI, per germline. CDR3 protein: CASSPTGGVRSTEAFF. The CDR3 DNA follows: TGTGCCAGCTCACCTACCGGGGGCGTTCGATCCACTGAAGCTTTCTTT.

The chain uses TRBV27 and TRBJ2-1, with D perhaps TRBD1 (5 bases). The V gene lost 6 bases and the J gene lost 4 bases, with 19 bases spanning the gap. Germline assignment: CDR1 MNHEY and CDR2 SMNVEV (reference sequence). The CDR3 has 16 amino acids. The CDR3 reads CASRTHLKTVYNEQFF. The CDR3 bases are TGTGCCAGCAGGACCCATCTTAAGACAGTTTACAATGAGCAGTTCTTC.

The chain has TRBV27 and TRBJ1-2; 9 nucleotides line up with TRBD1. With V trimmed by 8 bases and J by 7 bases, 8 bases remained unmatched. Germline V lookup: CDR1 MNHEY, CDR2 SMNVEV (reference sequence). There are 13 residues in the CDR3. As DNA, the CDR3 is TGTGCCAGCCTCGGGACAGGGTGGTCTGGCTACACCTTC. Protein product: CASLGTGWSGYTF.

DNA for the CDR3: TGTGCCAGCAGCCTGGTGGGAGACGGGGAGCTGTTTTTT. Translation gives CASSLVGDGELFF. The rearrangement joins TRBV7-3 to TRBJ2-2; tentatively, D is TRBD2 (5 bases). This CDR3 region has 13 residues. The V gene's germline CDR1 is SGHTA and CDR2 FQGTGA. V dropped 5 bases and J dropped 7 bases, with 11 bases sitting between them.

The CDR3 here is CASSQVGGSDRALYGYTF. Written as DNA, the CDR3 is TGTGCCAGCAGCCAAGTAGGGGGTTCGGACAGGGCCCTCTATGGCTACACCTTC. This chain uses TRBV3-1 with TRBJ1-2, with 8 bases fitting TRBD1. This CDR3 is 18 amino acids long. Trimming cost V 1 base and J 4 bases; bases outside gene matches: 14. Germline CDR1 LGHDT, CDR2 YNNKEL (reference sequence).

The chain combines TRBV19 with TRBJ1-5; D not resolved. The CDR3 is 13 residues long. CDR1 and CDR2 from the germline V gene are LNHDA and SQIVND (reference sequence). V was cut by 7 bases and J by 4 bases, with 11 bases left in between. The CDR3 loop reads CASKSARNQPQHF. CDR3 DNA: TGTGCCAGTAAGTCGGCTCGAAATCAGCCCCAGCATTTT.

This chain links TRBV6-5 with TRBJ1-2, with 8 bases fitting TRBD1. J was trimmed by 6 bases and V by 6 bases; bases with no gene match: 9. The CDR3 spans 14 residues. Germline assignment: CDR1 MNHEY and CDR2 SVGAGI. The CDR3 sequence: CASSLGQGSHGYTF. The CDR3 DNA reads as TGTGCCAGCAGCCTCGGACAGGGCTCCCATGGCTACACCTTC.

V is TRBV11-2 and J is TRBJ2-1; D unresolved. The CDR3 runs 15 residues. Per the germline V gene, CDR1 is SGHAT and CDR2 is FQNNGV. Trimming took 5 bases from V and 0 from J, leaving 11 bases between them. The CDR3 region is CASSAWASSYNEQFF. DNA of the CDR3: TGTGCCAGCAGCGCCTGGGCTAGCTCCTACAATGAGCAGTTCTTC.

The chain couples TRBV7-9 to TRBJ1-2; D uncertain. The V end was cut by 5 bases, the J end by 0 bases, with 7 bases between. Germline CDR1 reads SEHNR; CDR2 reads FQNEAQ (reference sequence). This CDR3 has 13 amino acids. DNA for the CDR3: TGTGCCAGCAGCCTCCAGTCTAACTATGGCTACACCTTC. As protein: CASSLQSNYGYTF.

V gene TRBV5-1 combines with J gene TRBJ2-1; D is ambiguous. The CDR3 contains 12 residues. The germline V gene encodes CDR1 SGHRS and CDR2 YFSETQ. Trimming cost V 3 bases and J 4 bases, with 5 bases left between them. The chain's CDR3 is CASSSTYNEQFF. DNA of the CDR3: TGCGCCAGCAGCTCTACGTACAATGAGCAGTTCTTC.

The V gene is TRBV29-1, the J gene TRBJ1-2; no clear D gene. The V and J ends lost 6 bases and 3 bases respectively, with 17 bases between them. Germline assignment: CDR1 SQVTM and CDR2 ANQGSEA. The CDR3 is 14 amino acids. The CDR3 spells CSVAVVGRYYGYTF. CDR3 sequence (DNA): TGCAGCGTCGCAGTGGTAGGACGGTACTATGGCTACACCTTC. The complete variable domain, with remaining parts taken from reference TRBV29-1 and TRBJ1-2, reads SAVISQKPSRDICQRGTSLTIQCQVDSQVTMMFWYRQQPGQSLTLIATANQGSEATYESGFVIDKFPISRPNLTFSTLTVSNMSPEDSSIYLCSVAVVGRYYGYTFGSGTRLTVV.